This T cell receptor beta chain was observed in a study of T-cell memory formation after mild COVID-19. Notes on the study in general: For contracting clones, CD4+ ones sat mainly in CM and EM, CD8+ in EMRA.

This CDR3 is built from 13 residues. Germline V gene sequence: CDR1 SGHDN, CDR2 FVKESK. V lost 4 bases and J 0 bases, leaving 7 bases between the germline ends. TCR alpha and TCR beta cDNA libraries carrying sample barcodes and UMIs were produced by 5'RACE using constant-segment primers. TCRdb re-called the 5' RACE reads with MiXCR, one entry per CDR3 protein. The sample records 250,000 to 300,000 distinct CDR3 sequences, about 17% being singletons. Concerning this clonotype: What it recognizes is unknown.

The source material was PBMCs or a T cell subset sorted from them (not recorded which). This clonotype was obtained from a young man who had mild COVID-19 (a few samples of this study predate the infection). Cell type and time point are not known. The gene calls are TRBV14 and TRBJ2-7; D remains unclear. The CDR3: CASSPTSSYEQYF. The CDR3 coding sequence is TGTGCCAGCAGCCCGACAAGCTCCTACGAGCAGTACTTC.